Listed below are T cell receptor beta chains from one sample, sequenced in a study of T cells in Graves' hyperthyroidism and ophthalmopathy. Via MiXCR, TCRdb re-called the multiplex PCR reads, giving one row per CDR3 protein. Among 340,000 or so distinct CDR3 sequences listed, 21% were seen once. The sequenced material came from blood. The source is a woman in her fifties or sixties with Graves' hyperthyroidism. Each CDR3 is given with its conserved first and last residue. Each record gives: clone size, J gene, D gene, V gene, CDR3 DNA, CDR3 protein. A D gene is named only where the DNA matches it firmly. Expanded clones are given a class, and other clones once, few, many or no size at all.

size: many
J: TRBJ2-5
D: NA
V: TRBV12-3/TRBV12-4
DNA: TGTGCCAGCAGTTTTCTTCGAGAGGGTAGGGACCAGTACTTC
CDR3: CASSFLREGRDQYF

size: many
J: TRBJ1-2
D: NA
V: TRBV18
DNA: TGTGCCAGCTCACCACCGACAGGACTCTATGGCTACACCTTC
CDR3: CASSPPTGLYGYTF

size: NA
J: TRBJ2-3
D: TRBD2
V: TRBV28
DNA: TGTGCCAGCAGTTCGGGACTAGCGGGACTAAGTACGCAGTATTTT
CDR3: CASSSGLAGLSTQYF

size: NA
J: TRBJ2-1
D: NA
V: TRBV20-1
DNA: TGCAGTGCTAGAGATCCGGCGGGAATGAGGACGTACTTC
CDR3: CSARDPAGMRTYF

size: NA
J: TRBJ1-1
D: NA
V: TRBV2
DNA: TGTGCCACTTCGACAGAATCCGGGACTGAAGCTTTCTTT
CDR3: CATSTESGTEAFF

size: many
J: TRBJ1-1
D: NA
V: TRBV2
DNA: TGTGCCGCCTACTCCATGGGGTACACTGAAGCTTTCTTT
CDR3: CAAYSMGYTEAFF

size: many
J: TRBJ2-2
D: NA
V: TRBV3-1
DNA: TGTGCCAGCAGCCAGACGGGACCTATCACGCGGCTGTTTTTT
CDR3: CASSQTGPITRLFF

size: many
J: TRBJ1-1
D: NA
V: TRBV5-1
DNA: TGCGCCAGCAGCTTGGACGGGGGCGGGGGAGCTTTCTTT
CDR3: CASSLDGGGGAFF

size: many
J: TRBJ2-4
D: TRBD1
V: TRBV28
DNA: TGTGCCAGCACCCGACAGGGGGTAGCCAAAAACATTCAGTACTTC
CDR3: CASTRQGVAKNIQYF

size: few
J: TRBJ2-1
D: TRBD1
V: TRBV5-6
DNA: TGTGCCAGCAGCTTGGGGGGACAGGGAGCGCAGTTCTTC
CDR3: CASSLGGQGAQFF

size: few
J: TRBJ2-7
D: NA
V: TRBV20-1
DNA: TGCAGTGCTAGAGATCGGGCAGTACACGAGCAGTACTTC
CDR3: CSARDRAVHEQYF

size: few
J: TRBJ1-2
D: TRBD1
V: TRBV28
DNA: TGTGCCAGCAGACCTGCCACCGGGAAAGTAGGGGGCCTTGGCTACACCTTC
CDR3: CASRPATGKVGGLGYTF

size: NA
J: TRBJ1-2
D: TRBD1
V: TRBV4-1
DNA: TGCGCCAGCAGCCCAATACCGACGACAGGGTCTAACTATGGCTACACCTTC
CDR3: CASSPIPTTGSNYGYTF

size: few
J: TRBJ2-3
D: NA
V: TRBV29-1
DNA: TGCAGCGTTGCCCGGGGGCGAGGGGATACGCAGTATTTT
CDR3: CSVARGRGDTQYF

size: NA
J: TRBJ1-6
D: NA
V: TRBV7-9
DNA: TGTGCCAGCAGCTTAGCTTTGGGGTCCTATAATTCACCCCTCCACTTT
CDR3: CASSLALGSYNSPLHF

size: NA
J: TRBJ2-1
D: NA
V: TRBV4-1
DNA: TGCGCCAGCAGCCAAGCCTTATTCCTCTACAATGAGCAGTTCTTC
CDR3: CASSQALFLYNEQFF

size: many
J: TRBJ2-5
D: TRBD1
V: TRBV11-2
DNA: TGTGCCAGCAGCGAAGACAGGGGAGGTGGGGAGACCCAGTACTTC
CDR3: CASSEDRGGGETQYF

size: NA
J: TRBJ2-2
D: TRBD2
V: TRBV20-1
DNA: TGCAGTGCTAGACCCCGGACTAGCGGGAGGGCCGAGAACACCGGGGAGCTGTTTTTT
CDR3: CSARPRTSGRAENTGELFF

size: few
J: TRBJ1-2
D: NA
V: TRBV7-8
DNA: TGTGCCAGCACCGTCCAGGGAGCCTATGGCTACACCTTC
CDR3: CASTVQGAYGYTF

size: NA
J: TRBJ1-2
D: NA
V: TRBV6-1
DNA: TGTGCCAGCAGTGAAGGTAATCCCTACGGCTACACCTTC
CDR3: CASSEGNPYGYTF

size: many
J: TRBJ1-2
D: NA
V: TRBV5-1
DNA: TGCGCCAGCAGCTCAGGGGATACATATGGCTACACCTTC
CDR3: CASSSGDTYGYTF

size: NA
J: TRBJ1-4
D: NA
V: TRBV5-1
DNA: TGCGCCAGCAGCCCCGGAGCCGGAGCAACTAATGAAAAACTGTTTTTT
CDR3: CASSPGAGATNEKLFF

size: NA
J: TRBJ1-3
D: NA
V: TRBV9
DNA: TGTGCCAGCAGCGTGATGGAGGCTGGAAACACCATATATTTT
CDR3: CASSVMEAGNTIYF

size: many
J: TRBJ2-7
D: NA
V: TRBV7-2
DNA: TGTGCCAGCAGCTTGGGACTTAACTACGAGCAGTACTTC
CDR3: CASSLGLNYEQYF